This T cell receptor (beta chain) was identified in a study of blood T cell repertoires in COVID-19. Study information: Acute and convalescent COVID-19 specimens originated in the United States, Italy and Spain. T cells, B-cell-depleted T cells, or PBMCs supplied cDNA or gDNA.

The CDR3 runs 14 residues. Trimming shortened V by 5 bases and J by 6 bases, and 13 bases separated the two germline ends. Per the germline V gene, CDR1 is MDHEN and CDR2 is SYDVKM. Study processing details: Amplifying reference gene primers gave estimates of nucleated cell counts. Profiling relied on immunoSEQ multiplex PCR, and the TCRdb table lists in-frame clones only, not all of them. The DNA was the basis for D and trimming; V, J and clone size are from that table. Among some 100,000 clones, about nine tenths were seen once, and the ten largest hold roughly 5%. The chain has TRBV28 and TRBJ1-4, with D tentatively TRBD1 (5 bases). The sample was peripheral blood. This TCR was recovered from a man in his 70s with acute or convalescent COVID-19. CDR3 sequence: CASSPGGADEKLFF. The CDR3 DNA reads TGTGCCAGCAGTCCTGGAGGGGCGGATGAAAAACTGTTTTTT.